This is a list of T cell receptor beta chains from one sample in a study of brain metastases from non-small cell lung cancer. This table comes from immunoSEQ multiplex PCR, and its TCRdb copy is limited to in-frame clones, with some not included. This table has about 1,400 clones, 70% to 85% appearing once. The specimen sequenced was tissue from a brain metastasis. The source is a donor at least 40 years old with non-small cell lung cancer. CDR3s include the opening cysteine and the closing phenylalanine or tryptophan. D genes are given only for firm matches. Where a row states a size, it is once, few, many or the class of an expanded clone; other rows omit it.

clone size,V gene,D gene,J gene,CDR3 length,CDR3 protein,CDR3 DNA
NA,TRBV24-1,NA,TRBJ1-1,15,CATSESGTGNTEAFF,TGTGCCACCAGTGAGTCCGGGACGGGTAACACTGAAGCTTTCTTT
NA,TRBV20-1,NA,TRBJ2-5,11,CSASGGETQYF,TGCAGTGCTAGTGGAGGGGAGACCCAGTACTTC
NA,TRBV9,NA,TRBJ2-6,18,CASSVRQIHPSGANVLTF,TGTGCCAGCAGCGTTAGGCAGATACATCCCTCTGGGGCCAACGTCCTGACTTTC
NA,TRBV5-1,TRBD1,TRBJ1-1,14,CASSTGQTNTEAFF,TGCGCCAGCAGCACGGGACAGACGAACACTGAAGCTTTCTTT
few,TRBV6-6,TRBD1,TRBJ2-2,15,CASSYSTGIGGELFF,TGTGCCAGCAGTTACTCGACAGGGATAGGCGGGGAGCTGTTTTTT
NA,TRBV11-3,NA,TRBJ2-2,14,CASSPLANTGELFF,TGTGCCAGCAGCCCTCTAGCGAACACCGGGGAGCTGTTTTTT
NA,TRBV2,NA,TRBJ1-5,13,CASSRQFGEPQHF,TGTGCCAGCAGCCGACAGTTTGGGGAGCCTCAGCATTTT
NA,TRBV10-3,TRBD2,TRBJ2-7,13,CAISVSPGLELYF,TGTGCCATCAGTGTATCCCCTGGACTAGAGTTGTACTTC
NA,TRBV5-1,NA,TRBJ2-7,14,CASSQDSSLYEQYF,TGCGCCAGCAGCCAAGACAGTTCCCTCTACGAGCAGTACTTC
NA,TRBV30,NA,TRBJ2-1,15,CAWSLDGRRNNEQFF,TGTGCCTGGAGTTTGGACGGGAGAAGGAACAATGAGCAGTTCTTC
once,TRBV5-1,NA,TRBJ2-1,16,CASILDPGEGYNEQFF,TGCGCCAGCATCTTAGACCCAGGAGAAGGATACAATGAGCAGTTCTTC
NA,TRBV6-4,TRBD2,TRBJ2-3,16,CASSDSTSGGIDTQYF,TGTGCCAGCAGTGACTCAACTAGCGGGGGCATAGATACGCAGTATTTT
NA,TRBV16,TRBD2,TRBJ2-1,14,CASSQAGAQGEQFF,TGTGCCAGCAGCCAGGCGGGAGCCCAGGGTGAGCAGTTCTTC
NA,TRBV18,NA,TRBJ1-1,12,CASSGENTEAFF,TGTGCCAGCTCAGGGGAGAACACTGAAGCTTTCTTT
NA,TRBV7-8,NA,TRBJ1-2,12,CASSRDIGGYTF,TGTGCCAGCAGCCGGGACATCGGGGGCTACACCTTC
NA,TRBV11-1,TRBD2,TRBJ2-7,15,CASSLELAGEHEQYF,TGTGCCAGCAGCTTAGAGCTAGCGGGAGAGCACGAGCAGTACTTC
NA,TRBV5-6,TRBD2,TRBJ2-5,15,CASSLAGGAGAAQYF,TGTGCCAGCAGCTTGGCCGGGGGAGCGGGAGCGGCCCAGTACTTC
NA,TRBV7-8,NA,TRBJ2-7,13,CASSHRTRDKQYF,TGTGCCAGCAGCCATCGTACCAGGGACAAGCAGTACTTC
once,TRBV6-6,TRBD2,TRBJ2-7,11,CASSLAGGQYF,TGTGCCAGCAGTTTAGCGGGTGGGCAGTACTTC
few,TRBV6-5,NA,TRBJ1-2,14,CASSQTTTGGGYTF,TGTGCCAGCAGCCAGACCACGACAGGAGGGGGCTACACCTTC
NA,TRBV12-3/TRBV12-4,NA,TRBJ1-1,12,CASSLMNTEAFF,TGTGCCAGCAGTTTGATGAACACTGAAGCTTTCTTT
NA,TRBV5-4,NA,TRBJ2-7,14,CASSDRRGADEQYF,TGTGCCAGCAGCGATCGGAGAGGGGCCGACGAGCAGTACTTC
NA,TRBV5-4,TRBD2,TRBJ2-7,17,CASSSLPRLASVYEQYF,TGTGCCAGCAGCTCCCTCCCGAGACTAGCTTCCGTGTACGAGCAGTACTTC
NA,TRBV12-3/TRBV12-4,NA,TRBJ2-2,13,CASIQTGTGELFF,TGTGCCAGCATTCAAACGGGCACCGGGGAGCTGTTTTTT
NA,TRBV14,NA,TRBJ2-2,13,CASSQAATGELFF,TGTGCCAGCAGCCAAGCAGCGACCGGGGAGCTGTTTTTT
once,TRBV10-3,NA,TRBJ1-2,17,CAISEPGWSLWGYGYTF,TGTGCCATCAGTGAGCCAGGGTGGTCCCTATGGGGCTATGGCTACACCTTC
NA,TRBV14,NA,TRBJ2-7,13,CASSAATFNEQYF,TGTGCCAGCAGCGCCGCGACTTTCAACGAGCAGTACTTC
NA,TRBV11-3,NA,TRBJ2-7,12,CASSLDTYEQYF,TGTGCCAGCAGCTTAGACACCTACGAGCAGTACTTC
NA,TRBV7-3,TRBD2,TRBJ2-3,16,CASSLRSDGRGDTQYF,TGTGCCAGCAGCTTACGTAGCGACGGGAGGGGAGATACGCAGTATTTT
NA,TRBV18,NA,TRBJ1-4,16,CASSLLPEATNEKLFF,TGTGCCAGCTCACTACTCCCTGAAGCAACTAATGAAAAACTGTTTTTT
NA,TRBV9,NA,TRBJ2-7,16,CASSAGGGLGYGEQYF,TGTGCCAGCAGCGCGGGTGGGGGCCTTGGGTACGGCGAGCAGTACTTC
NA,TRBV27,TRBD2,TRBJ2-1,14,CASSLTLAGGRKFF,TGTGCCAGCAGTTTAACCCTAGCGGGAGGGCGTAAGTTCTTC
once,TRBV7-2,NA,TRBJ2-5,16,CASSSGMYRAQETQYF,TGTGCCAGCAGTTCGGGGATGTACAGGGCCCAAGAGACCCAGTACTTC
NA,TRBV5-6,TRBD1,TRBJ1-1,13,CASSVDRETEAFF,TGTGCCAGCAGCGTAGACAGGGAGACTGAAGCTTTCTTT
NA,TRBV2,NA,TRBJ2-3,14,CASSEGLGSDTQYF,TGTGCCAGCAGTGAAGGATTGGGGTCTGATACGCAGTATTTT
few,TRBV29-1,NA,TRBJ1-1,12,CSTGGPNTEAFF,TGCAGCACGGGGGGTCCGAACACTGAAGCTTTCTTT
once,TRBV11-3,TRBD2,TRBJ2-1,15,CASSLGLAVNNEQFF,TGTGCCAGCAGCTTGGGACTAGCGGTTAACAATGAGCAGTTCTTC
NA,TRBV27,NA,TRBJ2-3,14,CASSSQRDIDTQYF,TGTGCCAGCAGTTCCCAGCGGGACATAGATACGCAGTATTTT
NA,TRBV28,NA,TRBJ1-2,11,CASSLQYGYTF,TGTGCCAGCAGCTTACAGTATGGCTACACCTTC
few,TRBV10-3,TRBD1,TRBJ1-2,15,CAISPTGGEDYGYTF,TGTGCCATCAGCCCTACAGGGGGCGAAGACTATGGCTACACCTTC
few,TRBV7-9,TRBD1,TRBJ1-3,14,CASSLTGGEGTIYF,TGTGCCAGCAGCTTAACAGGGGGCGAAGGCACCATATATTTT
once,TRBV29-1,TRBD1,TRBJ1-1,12,CSVTGGNFGAFF,TGCAGCGTGACAGGGGGAAACTTCGGGGCTTTCTTT
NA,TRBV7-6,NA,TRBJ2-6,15,CASNRGRSRANVLTF,TGTGCCAGCAATCGAGGGAGGTCTAGGGCCAACGTCCTGACTTTC
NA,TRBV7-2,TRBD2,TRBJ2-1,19,CASRPGTSGQPGNYNEQFF,TGTGCCAGCCGACCCGGGACTAGCGGGCAGCCGGGGAATTACAATGAGCAGTTCTTC
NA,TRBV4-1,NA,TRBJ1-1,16,CASSQSPAIWRAEAFF,TGCGCCAGCAGCCAGTCACCGGCCATATGGCGAGCCGAAGCTTTCTTT
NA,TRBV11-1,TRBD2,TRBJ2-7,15,CASSGAGGFSYEQYF,TGTGCCAGCAGCGGAGCGGGAGGCTTCTCCTACGAGCAGTACTTC